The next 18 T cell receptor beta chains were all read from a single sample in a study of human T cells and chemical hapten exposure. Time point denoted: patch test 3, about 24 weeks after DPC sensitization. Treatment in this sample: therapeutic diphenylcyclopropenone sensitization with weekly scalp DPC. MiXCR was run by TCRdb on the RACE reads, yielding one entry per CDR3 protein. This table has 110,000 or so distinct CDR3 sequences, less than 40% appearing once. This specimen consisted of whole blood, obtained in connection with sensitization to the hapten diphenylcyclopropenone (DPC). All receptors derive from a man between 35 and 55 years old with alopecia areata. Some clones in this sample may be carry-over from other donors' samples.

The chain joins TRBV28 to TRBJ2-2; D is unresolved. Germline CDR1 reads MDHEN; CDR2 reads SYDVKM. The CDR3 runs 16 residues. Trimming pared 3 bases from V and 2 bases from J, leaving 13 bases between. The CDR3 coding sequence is TGTGCCAGCAGTTTTTACGGCTCGTTAAACACCGGGGAGCTGTTTTTT. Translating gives CASSFYGSLNTGELFF. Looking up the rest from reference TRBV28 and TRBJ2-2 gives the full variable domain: DVKVTQSSRYLVKRTGEKVFLECVQDMDHENMFWYRQDPGLGLRLIYFSYDVKMKEKGDIPEGYSVSREKKERFSLILESASTNQTSMYLCASSFYGSLNTGELFFGEGSRLTVL.

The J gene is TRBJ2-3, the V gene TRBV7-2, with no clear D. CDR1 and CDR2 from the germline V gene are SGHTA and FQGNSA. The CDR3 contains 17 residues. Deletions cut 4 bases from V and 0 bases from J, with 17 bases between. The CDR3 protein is CASSSQHTYTSTDTQYF. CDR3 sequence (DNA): TGTGCCAGCAGCTCCCAGCATACCTACACTAGCACAGATACGCAGTATTTT. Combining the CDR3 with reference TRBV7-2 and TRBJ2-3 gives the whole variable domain GAGVSQSPSNKVTEKGKDVELRCDPISGHTALYWYRQSLGQGLEFLIYFQGNSAPDKSGLPSDRFSAERTGGSVSTLTIQRTQQEDSAVYLCASSSQHTYTSTDTQYFGPGTRLTVL.

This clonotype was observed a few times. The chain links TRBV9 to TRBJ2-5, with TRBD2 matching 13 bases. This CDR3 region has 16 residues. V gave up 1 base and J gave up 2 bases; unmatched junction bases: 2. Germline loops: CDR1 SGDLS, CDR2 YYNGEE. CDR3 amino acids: CASSVTSGRGQETQYF. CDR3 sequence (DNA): TGTGCCAGCAGCGTAACTAGCGGGAGGGGTCAAGAGACCCAGTACTTC.

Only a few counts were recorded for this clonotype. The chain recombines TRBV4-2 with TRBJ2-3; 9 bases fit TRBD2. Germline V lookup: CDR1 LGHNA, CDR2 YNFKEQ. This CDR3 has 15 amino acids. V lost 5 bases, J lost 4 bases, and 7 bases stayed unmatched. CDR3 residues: CASSTPSGMADTQYF. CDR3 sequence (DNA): TGTGCCAGCAGCACCCCTAGCGGGATGGCAGATACGCAGTATTTT.

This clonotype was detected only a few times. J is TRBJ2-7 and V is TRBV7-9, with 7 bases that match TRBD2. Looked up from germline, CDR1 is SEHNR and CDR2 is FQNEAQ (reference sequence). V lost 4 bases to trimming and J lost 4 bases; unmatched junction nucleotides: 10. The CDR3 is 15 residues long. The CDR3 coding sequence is TGTGCCAGCAGCTCTGATACCGGCGGGAGTTACGAGCAGTACGTC. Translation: CASSSDTGGSYEQYV.

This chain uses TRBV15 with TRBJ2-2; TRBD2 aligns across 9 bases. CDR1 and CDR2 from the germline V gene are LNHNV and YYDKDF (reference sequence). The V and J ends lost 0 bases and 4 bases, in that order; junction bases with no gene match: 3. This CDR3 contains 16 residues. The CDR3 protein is CATSRELAGVTGELFF. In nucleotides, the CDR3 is TGTGCCACCAGCAGAGAGTTAGCGGGAGTCACCGGGGAGCTGTTTTTT. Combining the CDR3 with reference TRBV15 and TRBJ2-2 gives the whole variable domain DAMVIQNPRYQVTQFGKPVTLSCSQTLNHNVMYWYQQKSSQAPKLLFHYYDKDFNNEADTPDNFQSRRPNTSFCFLDIRSPGLGDTAMYLCATSRELAGVTGELFFGEGSRLTVL.

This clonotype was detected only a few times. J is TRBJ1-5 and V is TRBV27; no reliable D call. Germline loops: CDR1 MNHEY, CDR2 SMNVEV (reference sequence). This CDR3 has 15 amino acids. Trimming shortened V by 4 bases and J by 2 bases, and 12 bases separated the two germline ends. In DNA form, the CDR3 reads TGTGCCAGCAGTTGGAGTAGTGCGGGCAATCAGCCCCAGCATTTT. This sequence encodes CASSWSSAGNQPQHF.

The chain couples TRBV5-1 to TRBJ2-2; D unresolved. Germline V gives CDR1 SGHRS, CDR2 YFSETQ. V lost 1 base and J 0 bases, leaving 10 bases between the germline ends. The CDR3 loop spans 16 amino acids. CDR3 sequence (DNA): TGCGCCAGCAGCTTGAATCCAGGCTCGAACACCGGGGAGCTGTTTTTT. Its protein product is CASSLNPGSNTGELFF.

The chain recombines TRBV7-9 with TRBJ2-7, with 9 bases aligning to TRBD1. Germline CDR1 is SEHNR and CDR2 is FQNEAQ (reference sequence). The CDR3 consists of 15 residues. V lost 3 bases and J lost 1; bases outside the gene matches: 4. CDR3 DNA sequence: TGTGCCAGCAGCTTTGGACAGGGGCTTTCCTACGAGCAGTACTTC. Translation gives CASSFGQGLSYEQYF.

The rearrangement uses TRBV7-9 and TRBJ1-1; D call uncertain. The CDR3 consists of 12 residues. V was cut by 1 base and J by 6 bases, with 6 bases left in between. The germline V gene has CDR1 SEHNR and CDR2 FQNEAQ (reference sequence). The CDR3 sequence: CASSLVESEAFF. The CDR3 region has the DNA TGTGCCAGCAGCTTAGTAGAGTCTGAAGCTTTCTTT.

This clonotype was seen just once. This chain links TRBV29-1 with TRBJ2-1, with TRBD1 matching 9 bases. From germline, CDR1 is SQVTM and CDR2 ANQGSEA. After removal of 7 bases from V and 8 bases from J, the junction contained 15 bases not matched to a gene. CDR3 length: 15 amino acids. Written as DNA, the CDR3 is TGCAGCGCTGTGGGGGCGGACAGGGGAGTACATGAGCAGTTCTTC. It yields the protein CSAVGADRGVHEQFF.

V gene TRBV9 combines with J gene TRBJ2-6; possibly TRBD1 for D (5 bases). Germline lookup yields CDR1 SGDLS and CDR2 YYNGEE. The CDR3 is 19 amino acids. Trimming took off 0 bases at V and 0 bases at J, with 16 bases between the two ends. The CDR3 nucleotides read TGTGCCAGCAGCGTAGTGTTGGAACAGGAGAGCTCTGGGGCCAACGTCCTGACTTTC. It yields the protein CASSVVLEQESSGANVLTF.

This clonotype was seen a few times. The CDR3 bases are TGTGCCAGCAGCGTAGAAGCGGGAGGTCTGAATGAGCAGTTCTTC. Its protein product is CASSVEAGGLNEQFF. The chain is built from TRBV9 and TRBJ2-1; 9 positions match TRBD2. The CDR3 has 15 amino acids. Germline assignment: CDR1 SGDLS and CDR2 YYNGEE. The trim removed 0 bases at V and 7 bases at J, leaving 5 bases unmatched.

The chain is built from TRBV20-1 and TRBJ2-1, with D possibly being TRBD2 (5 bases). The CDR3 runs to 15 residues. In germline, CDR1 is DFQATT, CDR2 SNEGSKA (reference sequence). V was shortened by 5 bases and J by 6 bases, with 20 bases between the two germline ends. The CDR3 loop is CSAYRGEGGPNEQFF. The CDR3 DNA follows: TGCAGTGCTTATCGGGGAGAAGGCGGACCCAATGAGCAGTTCTTC.

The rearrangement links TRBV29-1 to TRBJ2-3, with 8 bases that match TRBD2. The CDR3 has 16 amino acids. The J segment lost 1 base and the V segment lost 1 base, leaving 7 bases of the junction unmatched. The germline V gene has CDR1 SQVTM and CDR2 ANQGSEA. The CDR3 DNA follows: TGCAGCGTTGAAGGGTCGGGAGGGTACCGCACAGATACGCAGTATTTT. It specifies CSVEGSGGYRTDTQYF.

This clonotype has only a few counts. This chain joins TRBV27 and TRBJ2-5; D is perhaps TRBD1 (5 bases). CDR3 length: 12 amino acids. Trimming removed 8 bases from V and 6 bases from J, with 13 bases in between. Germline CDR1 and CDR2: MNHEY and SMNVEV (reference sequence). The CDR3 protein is CASRSQGQTQYF. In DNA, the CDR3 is TGTGCCAGCCGTTCCCAGGGTCAGACCCAGTACTTC.

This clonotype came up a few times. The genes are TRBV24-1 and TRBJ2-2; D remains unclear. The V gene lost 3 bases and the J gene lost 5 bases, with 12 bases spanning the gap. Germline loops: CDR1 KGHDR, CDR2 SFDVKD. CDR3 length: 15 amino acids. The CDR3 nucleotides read TGTGCCACCAGTGATACGACCCCAAGAACCGGGGAGCTGTTTTTT. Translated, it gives CATSDTTPRTGELFF.

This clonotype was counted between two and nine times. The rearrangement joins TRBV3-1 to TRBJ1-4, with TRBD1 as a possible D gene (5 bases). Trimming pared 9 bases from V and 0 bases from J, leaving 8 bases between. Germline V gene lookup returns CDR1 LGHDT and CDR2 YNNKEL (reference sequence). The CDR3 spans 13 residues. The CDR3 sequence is CASRQSTNEKLFF. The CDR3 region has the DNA TGTGCCAGTCGACAGTCAACTAATGAAAAACTGTTTTTT.